This entry is about one TCR beta chain. This sample was taken from a study of blood T cell repertoires in COVID-19. Per the original methods: Estimation of nucleated cell counts was performed using reference gene primer amplification. Measured with immunoSEQ multiplex PCR; TCRdb has only the in-frame clones, and not every one. The D gene and trimming were derived from the DNA, and the V and J assignments and clone size from that table. The sample holds about 270,000 clones, about 87% seen once. The CDR3 covers 15 residues. Source material: PBMCs or T cells enriched from blood (not recorded which). The chain joins TRBV21-1 to TRBJ1-5. TRBV21-1 is an annotated pseudogene. The receptor was isolated from a woman between 50 and 59 years old who had recovered from COVID-19. The CDR3 DNA reads as TGTGCCAGCAGCAAAGCGCAGGTTGCGGGTCAGCCCCAGCATTTT. Translated, it gives CASSKAQVAGQPQHF.